These T cell receptor beta chains were read from a single sample in a study of blood T cells in healthy people across ages. TCRdb passed the 5' RACE reads through MiXCR, listing each CDR3 protein once. The table records about 1.4 million distinct CDR3 sequences, around 59% of them present only once. The sequencing input was blood. These receptor sequences come from a man between 18 and 35 years old in good health. CDR3s include the opening cysteine and the closing phenylalanine or tryptophan. A D gene is named only where the DNA matches it firmly. The size field is filled for only some rows; it gives once, few, many or a size class.

clone_size d_call j_call v_call cdr3_aa cdr3_nt
. . TRBJ2-5 TRBV7-2 CASSLVSGGYDPEQYF TGTGCCAGCAGCTTAGTATCCGGCGGGTATGATCCTGAGCAGTACTTC
. . TRBJ2-2 TRBV11-3 CASSHFTGELFF TGTGCCAGCAGTCACTTCACCGGGGAGCTGTTTTTT
. . TRBJ2-3 TRBV20-1 CSATPREGRTDTQYF TGCAGTGCCACCCCCAGGGAAGGGAGGACAGATACGCAGTATTTT
. . TRBJ2-7 TRBV10-3 CAISESRQHYEQYF TGTGCCATCAGTGAGTCGAGACAGCACTACGAGCAGTACTTC
few . TRBJ1-1 TRBV7-8 CASNPTGGSDEAFF TGTGCCAGCAACCCCACTGGCGGGTCAGATGAAGCTTTCTTT
. TRBD1 TRBJ2-1 TRBV15 CATSRDVGGRGPNNEQFF TGTGCCACCAGCAGAGATGTAGGGGGTAGGGGGCCTAACAATGAGCAGTTCTTC
. TRBD2 TRBJ2-1 TRBV4-1 CASSQAVREGRDEQFF TGCGCCAGCAGCCAAGCTGTAAGGGAGGGCCGGGATGAGCAGTTCTTC
. TRBD1 TRBJ2-5 TRBV13 CASSLRDRAQETQYF TGTGCCAGCAGCTTACGGGACAGGGCTCAAGAGACCCAGTACTTC
. . TRBJ2-7 TRBV4-1 CASSQAKGQAYEQYF TGCGCCAGCAGCCAAGCAAAGGGGCAGGCGTACGAGCAGTACTTC
. . TRBJ2-7 TRBV4-3 CASSQDGGFYEQYF TGCGCCAGCAGCCAAGATGGGGGTTTCTACGAGCAGTACTTC
few . TRBJ2-7 TRBV4-1 CASSYLTEHYEQYF TGCGCCAGCAGCTACTTAACTGAGCACTACGAGCAGTACTTC
few . TRBJ2-7 TRBV4-2 CASSQKAEQYF TGTGCCAGCAGCCAAAAGGCCGAGCAGTACTTC
. . TRBJ2-7 TRBV27 CASSKTALAYEQYF TGTGCCAGCAGCAAAACGGCATTAGCCTACGAGCAGTACTTC
. . TRBJ1-1 TRBV7-9 CASSLGEGIRGAFF TGTGCCAGCAGCTTAGGGGAGGGCATAAGGGGAGCTTTCTTT
. . TRBJ2-7 TRBV19 CARLNRGQYF TGTGCCAGACTCAACCGTGGGCAGTACTTC
. . TRBJ2-2 TRBV6-4 CASSVAPGVVGELFF TGTGCCAGCAGTGTGGCCCCGGGTGTGGTCGGGGAGCTGTTTTTT
. TRBD1 TRBJ2-4 TRBV20-1 CSAFNRGVAKNIQYF TGCAGTGCCTTTAACAGGGGAGTTGCCAAAAACATTCAGTACTTC
few TRBD1 TRBJ2-6 TRBV20-1 CSARTGTGANVLTF TGCAGTGCTAGGACAGGGACTGGGGCCAACGTCCTGACTTTC
. TRBD2 TRBJ2-7 TRBV7-9 CASSLHRTSGTLTFYEQYF TGTGCCAGCAGCCTTCACAGGACTAGCGGGACTCTTACATTCTACGAGCAGTACTTC
once TRBD1 TRBJ2-7 TRBV7-9 CASSLSEDRITYEQYF TGTGCCAGCAGCTTATCTGAGGACAGGATTACCTACGAGCAGTACTTC
. . TRBJ2-7 TRBV12-3/TRBV12-4 CASSFGPGNEQYF TGTGCCAGCAGTTTTGGGCCAGGGAACGAGCAGTACTTC
. . TRBJ2-1 TRBV7-9 CASSPTGTEHNEQFF TGTGCCAGCAGCCCCACCGGAACGGAACACAATGAGCAGTTCTTC
once TRBD1 TRBJ1-2 TRBV6-6 CASSYSRDRGNYGYTF TGTGCCAGCAGTTACTCCAGGGACAGGGGGAACTATGGCTACACCTTC
few . TRBJ1-6 TRBV9 CASSAESGSPLHF TGTGCCAGCAGCGCAGAGTCAGGATCACCCCTCCACTTT
once . TRBJ2-1 TRBV6-2/TRBV6-3 CASRTTQGYNEQFF TGTGCCAGCAGGACCACCCAAGGCTACAATGAGCAGTTCTTC
. TRBD2 TRBJ2-1 TRBV7-2 CASSSGRALEQFF TGTGCCAGCAGCTCCGGGAGGGCCTTAGAGCAGTTCTTC
. . TRBJ1-2 TRBV3-1 CASSHRGAWGPYGYTF TGTGCCAGCAGCCACCGAGGGGCTTGGGGGCCCTATGGCTACACCTTC
. . TRBJ1-4 TRBV7-9 CASGLLLEKLFF TGTGCCAGCGGACTCCTTTTGGAAAAACTGTTTTTT
few . TRBJ2-3 TRBV21-1 CASSIGGGDTQYF TGTGCCAGCAGCATTGGAGGGGGAGATACGCAGTATTTT
. . TRBJ2-1 TRBV7-9 CASSSKYVQTYNEQFF TGTGCCAGCAGCTCAAAATATGTTCAAACCTACAATGAGCAGTTCTTC
. . TRBJ2-3 TRBV4-1 CASSQGIATDTQYF TGCGCCAGCAGCCAAGGTATAGCCACAGATACGCAGTATTTT